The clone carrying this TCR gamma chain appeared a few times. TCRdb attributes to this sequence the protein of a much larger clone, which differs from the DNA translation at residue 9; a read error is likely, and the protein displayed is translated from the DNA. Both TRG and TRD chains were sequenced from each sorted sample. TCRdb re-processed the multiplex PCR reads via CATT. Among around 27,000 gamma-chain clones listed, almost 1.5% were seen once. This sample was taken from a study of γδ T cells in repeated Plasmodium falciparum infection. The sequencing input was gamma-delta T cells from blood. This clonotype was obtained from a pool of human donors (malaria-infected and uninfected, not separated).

CDR3 coding DNA: TGTGCCACCTGGGATGGGCTGGTCCATTATTATAAGAAACTCTTT. Encoded protein: CATWDGLVHYYKKLF. The J gene is TRGJ1 or TRGJ2, the V gene TRGV4. The CDR3 sequence is 15 residues long. Germline CDR1 reads EGSTGY; CDR2 reads YDSYTSSV. Trimming at V came to 0 bases and at J to 2 bases, leaving 7 bases not matched to a gene.